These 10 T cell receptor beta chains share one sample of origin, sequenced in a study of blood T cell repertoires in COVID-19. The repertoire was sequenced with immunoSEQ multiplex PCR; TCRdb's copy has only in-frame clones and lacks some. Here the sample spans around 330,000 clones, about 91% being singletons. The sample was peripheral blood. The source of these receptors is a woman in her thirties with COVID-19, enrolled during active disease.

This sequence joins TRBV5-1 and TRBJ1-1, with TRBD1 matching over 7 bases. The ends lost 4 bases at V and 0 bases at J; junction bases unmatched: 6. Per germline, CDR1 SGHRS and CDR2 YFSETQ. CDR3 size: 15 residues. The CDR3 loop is CASSGGTALNTEAFF. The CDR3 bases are TGCGCCAGCAGCGGCGGGACAGCCCTGAACACTGAAGCTTTCTTT.

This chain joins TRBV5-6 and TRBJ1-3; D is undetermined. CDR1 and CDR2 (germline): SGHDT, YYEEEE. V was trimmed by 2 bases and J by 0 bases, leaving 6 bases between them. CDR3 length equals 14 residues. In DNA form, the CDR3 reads TGTGCCAGCAGCTTAGCGGCCTCTGGAAACACCATATATTTT. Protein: CASSLAASGNTIYF.

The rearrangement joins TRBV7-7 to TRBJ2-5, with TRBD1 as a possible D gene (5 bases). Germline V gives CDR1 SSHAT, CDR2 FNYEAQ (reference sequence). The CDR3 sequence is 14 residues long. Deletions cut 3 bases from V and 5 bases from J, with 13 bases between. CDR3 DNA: TGTGCCAGCAGCTTTTCAGGGAAGGGGGAGACCCAGTACTTC. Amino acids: CASSFSGKGETQYF.

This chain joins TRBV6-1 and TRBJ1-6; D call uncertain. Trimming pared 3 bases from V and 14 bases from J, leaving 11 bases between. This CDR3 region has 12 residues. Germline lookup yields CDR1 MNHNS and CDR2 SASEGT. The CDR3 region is CASSEPSGALHF. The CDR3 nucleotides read TGTGCCAGCAGTGAGCCATCGGGAGCCCTCCACTTT.

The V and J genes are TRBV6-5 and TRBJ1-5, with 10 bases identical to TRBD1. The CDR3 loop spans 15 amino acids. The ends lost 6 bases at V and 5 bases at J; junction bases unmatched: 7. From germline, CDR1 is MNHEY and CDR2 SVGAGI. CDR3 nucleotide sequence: TGTGCCAGCAGCGGGACAGGGGCGTTCGATCAGCCCCAGCATTTT. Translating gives CASSGTGAFDQPQHF.

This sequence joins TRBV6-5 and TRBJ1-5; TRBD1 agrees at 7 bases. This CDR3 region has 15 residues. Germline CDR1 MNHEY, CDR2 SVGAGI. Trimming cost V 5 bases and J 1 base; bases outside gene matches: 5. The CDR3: CASSLRQGSNQPQHF. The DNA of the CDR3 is TGTGCCAGCAGTCTACGACAGGGAAGCAATCAGCCCCAGCATTTT.

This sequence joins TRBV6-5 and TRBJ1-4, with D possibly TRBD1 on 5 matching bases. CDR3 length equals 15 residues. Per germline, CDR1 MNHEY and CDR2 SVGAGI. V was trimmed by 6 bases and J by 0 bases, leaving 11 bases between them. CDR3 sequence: CASRAPGSTNEKLFF. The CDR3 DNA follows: TGTGCCAGCAGAGCCCCAGGGTCAACTAATGAAAAACTGTTTTTT.

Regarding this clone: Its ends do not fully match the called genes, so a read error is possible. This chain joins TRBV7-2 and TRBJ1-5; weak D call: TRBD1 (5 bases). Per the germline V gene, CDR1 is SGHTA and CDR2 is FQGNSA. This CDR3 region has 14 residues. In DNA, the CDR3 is TGTGCCAGCAGCTTACGGGGGGGGAATCGGCCCCAGCATTTT. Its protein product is CASSLRGGNRPQHF.

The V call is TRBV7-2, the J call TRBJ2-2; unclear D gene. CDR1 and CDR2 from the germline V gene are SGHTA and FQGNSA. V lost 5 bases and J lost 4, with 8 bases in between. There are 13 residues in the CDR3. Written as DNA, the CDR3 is TGTGCCAGCAGCGCCAGACTCACCGGGGAGCTGTTTTTT. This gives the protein CASSARLTGELFF.

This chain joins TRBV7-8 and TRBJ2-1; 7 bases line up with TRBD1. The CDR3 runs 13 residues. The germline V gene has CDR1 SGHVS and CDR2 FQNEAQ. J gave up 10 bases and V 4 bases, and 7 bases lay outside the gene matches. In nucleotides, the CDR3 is TGTGCCAGCAGCTCATTACAGGGGAACGAGCAGTTCTTC. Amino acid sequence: CASSSLQGNEQFF.